This is a list of T cell receptor beta chains from one sample in a study of OX40 agonist ivuxolimab in advanced cancers. The assay was immunoSEQ multiplex PCR, and TCRdb's table has in-frame clones only and misses some. The data show almost 70,000 clones, 70% to 90% seen once. Source: CD4+ or CD8+ T cells sorted from blood, taken in a trial of the OX40 agonist ivuxolimab. Receptors originate from an adult with an advanced solid tumor such as melanoma, head and neck, liver or kidney cancer. Both conserved end residues are part of each CDR3. The order of the fields is D gene, V gene, clone size, J gene, CDR3 DNA, CDR3 protein. The D gene is left open where the match is weak. Size tells how often a clone was seen (once, few, many) or the class of an expanded clone, and some rows leave it out.

D gene: TRBD2
V gene: TRBV5-1
clone size: .
J gene: TRBJ2-5
CDR3 DNA: TGCGCCAGCAGCGCGGGACTAGCGGGAGGGAGAGAGACCCAGTACTTC
CDR3 protein: CASSAGLAGGRETQYF

D gene: .
V gene: TRBV6-1
clone size: .
J gene: TRBJ2-7
CDR3 DNA: TGTGCCAGCAGCGGGTCCCTCCCCACCTACGAGCAGTACTTC
CDR3 protein: CASSGSLPTYEQYF

D gene: .
V gene: TRBV18
clone size: .
J gene: TRBJ2-3
CDR3 DNA: TGTGCCAGTCGTCTAGCGTCTAGCACAGATACGCAGTATTTT
CDR3 protein: CASRLASSTDTQYF

D gene: .
V gene: TRBV9
clone size: .
J gene: TRBJ2-3
CDR3 DNA: TGTGCCAGCAGCCCCTCAATTGCGCACACAGATACGCAGTATTTT
CDR3 protein: CASSPSIAHTDTQYF

D gene: .
V gene: TRBV12-5
clone size: .
J gene: TRBJ2-7
CDR3 DNA: TGTGCTAGTGGCCGTGTTTCCGGGACCCCGGGGAAGCAGTACTTC
CDR3 protein: CASGRVSGTPGKQYF

D gene: .
V gene: TRBV19
clone size: .
J gene: TRBJ2-7
CDR3 DNA: TGTGCCAGTACCGAACAGGGAAGCTCCTACGAGCAGTACTTC
CDR3 protein: CASTEQGSSYEQYF

D gene: .
V gene: TRBV27
clone size: .
J gene: TRBJ2-1
CDR3 DNA: TGTGCCAGCAGCCCCACTTGGAAGGATGAGCAGTTCTTC
CDR3 protein: CASSPTWKDEQFF

D gene: TRBD2
V gene: TRBV4-1
clone size: .
J gene: TRBJ2-1
CDR3 DNA: TGCGCCAGCAGCCTACAAGGGGTGGTCGCGGGAGGCTGGGATGAGCAGTTCTTC
CDR3 protein: CASSLQGVVAGGWDEQFF

D gene: .
V gene: TRBV28
clone size: .
J gene: TRBJ2-7
CDR3 DNA: TGTGCCAGCACTTCCCTGTACGCGGGGTCCCTAGGGCAGTACTTC
CDR3 protein: CASTSLYAGSLGQYF

D gene: TRBD2
V gene: TRBV7-8
clone size: .
J gene: TRBJ2-5
CDR3 DNA: TGTGCCAGCAGCAGAGCGGGACTAGCGGGAGAAGAGACCCAGTACTTC
CDR3 protein: CASSRAGLAGEETQYF

D gene: TRBD2
V gene: TRBV7-2
clone size: .
J gene: TRBJ2-7
CDR3 DNA: TGTGCCAGCAGCTTTGCACTAAGCGGGAGGACGTACGAGCAGTACTTC
CDR3 protein: CASSFALSGRTYEQYF

D gene: TRBD1
V gene: TRBV19
clone size: .
J gene: TRBJ1-5
CDR3 DNA: TGTGCCAGTAGTATGAGGCAGGGGGCATATCAGCCCCAGCATTTT
CDR3 protein: CASSMRQGAYQPQHF

D gene: TRBD2
V gene: TRBV10-3
clone size: .
J gene: TRBJ2-7
CDR3 DNA: TGTGCCATCAGTGAGTCGAGGCTAGCGGGCTACGAGCAGTACTTC
CDR3 protein: CAISESRLAGYEQYF

D gene: TRBD1
V gene: TRBV18
clone size: .
J gene: TRBJ2-2
CDR3 DNA: TGTGCCAGCTCAACCCAGGACAGGGGGGCAAACACCGGGGAGCTGTTTTTT
CDR3 protein: CASSTQDRGANTGELFF

D gene: .
V gene: TRBV7-2
clone size: .
J gene: TRBJ2-1
CDR3 DNA: TGTGCCAGCAGCGGGACGACCCCCTACAATGAGCAGTTCTTC
CDR3 protein: CASSGTTPYNEQFF

D gene: TRBD2
V gene: TRBV5-1
clone size: .
J gene: TRBJ2-7
CDR3 DNA: TGCGCCAGCAGCTTGGCTAGCGGGAACTACGAGCAGTACTTC
CDR3 protein: CASSLASGNYEQYF

D gene: .
V gene: TRBV19
clone size: .
J gene: TRBJ1-1
CDR3 DNA: TGTGCCAGTAGTATTCTCATGAACACTGAAGCTTTCTTT
CDR3 protein: CASSILMNTEAFF

D gene: .
V gene: TRBV7-2
clone size: .
J gene: TRBJ2-1
CDR3 DNA: TGTGCCAGCAGCTTAAGTGGCTATGAGCAGTTCTTC
CDR3 protein: CASSLSGYEQFF

D gene: TRBD1
V gene: TRBV28
clone size: .
J gene: TRBJ2-7
CDR3 DNA: TGTGCCAGCAGTACGCCGGGACAGTCGGACGAGCAGTACTTC
CDR3 protein: CASSTPGQSDEQYF

D gene: .
V gene: TRBV28
clone size: once
J gene: TRBJ1-6
CDR3 DNA: TGTGCCTCGGGGTTGAATTCACCCCTCCACTTT
CDR3 protein: CASGLNSPLHF

D gene: .
V gene: TRBV12-5
clone size: .
J gene: TRBJ1-1
CDR3 DNA: TGTGCTAGTGGTTCCGAGTGGGCGGGGACTGAAGCTTTCTTT
CDR3 protein: CASGSEWAGTEAFF

D gene: .
V gene: TRBV2
clone size: .
J gene: TRBJ2-7
CDR3 DNA: TGTGCCAGCAGGAGGGGGACAACATCCTACGAGCAGTACTTC
CDR3 protein: CASRRGTTSYEQYF

D gene: TRBD1
V gene: TRBV28
clone size: .
J gene: TRBJ1-5
CDR3 DNA: TGTGCCAGCAGACTACGGACAGGGGGTCTGGGTAGCAATCAGCCCCAGCATTTT
CDR3 protein: CASRLRTGGLGSNQPQHF

D gene: .
V gene: TRBV18
clone size: .
J gene: TRBJ1-1
CDR3 DNA: TGTGCCAGCTCACGGGATCCGAGGGACACTGAAGCTTTCTTT
CDR3 protein: CASSRDPRDTEAFF

D gene: .
V gene: TRBV6-5
clone size: .
J gene: TRBJ1-1
CDR3 DNA: TGTGCCAGCAGTGAATTCGATTACATCACTGAAGCTTTCTTT
CDR3 protein: CASSEFDYITEAFF